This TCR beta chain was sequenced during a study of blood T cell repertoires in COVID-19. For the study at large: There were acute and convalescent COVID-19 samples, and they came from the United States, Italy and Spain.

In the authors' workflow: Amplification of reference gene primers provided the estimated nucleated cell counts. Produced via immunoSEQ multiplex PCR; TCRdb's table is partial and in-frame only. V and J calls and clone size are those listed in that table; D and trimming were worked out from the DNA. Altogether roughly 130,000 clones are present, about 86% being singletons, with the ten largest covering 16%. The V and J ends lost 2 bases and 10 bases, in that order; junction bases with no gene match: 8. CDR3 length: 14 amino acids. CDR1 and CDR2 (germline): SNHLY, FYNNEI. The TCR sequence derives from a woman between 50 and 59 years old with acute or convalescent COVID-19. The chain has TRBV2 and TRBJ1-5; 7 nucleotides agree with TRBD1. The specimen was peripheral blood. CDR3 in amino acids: CASSERDRAGPQHF. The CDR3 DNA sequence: TGTGCCAGCAGTGAAAGAGACAGGGCTGGCCCCCAGCATTTT.